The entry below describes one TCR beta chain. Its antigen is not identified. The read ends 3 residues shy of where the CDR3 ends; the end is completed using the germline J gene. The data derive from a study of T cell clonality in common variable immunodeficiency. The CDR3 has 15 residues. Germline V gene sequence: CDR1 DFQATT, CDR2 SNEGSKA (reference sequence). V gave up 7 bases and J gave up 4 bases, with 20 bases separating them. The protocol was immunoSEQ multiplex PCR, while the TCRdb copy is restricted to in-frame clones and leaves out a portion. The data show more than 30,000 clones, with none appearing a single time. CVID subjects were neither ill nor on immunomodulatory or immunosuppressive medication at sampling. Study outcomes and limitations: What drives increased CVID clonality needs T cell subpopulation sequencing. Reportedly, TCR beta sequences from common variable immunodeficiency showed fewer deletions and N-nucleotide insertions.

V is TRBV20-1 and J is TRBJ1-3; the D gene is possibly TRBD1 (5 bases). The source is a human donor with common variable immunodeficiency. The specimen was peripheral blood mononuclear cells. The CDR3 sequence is CSVTRPGGSGNTIYF. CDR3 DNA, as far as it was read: TGCAGTGTTACTAGACCGGGGGGTTCCGGAAACACC.